This T cell receptor (beta chain) was captured in a study of blood T cell repertoires in COVID-19. The wider study: Samples representing acute and convalescent COVID-19 were sourced from the United States, Italy and Spain. Sources were T cells, B-cell-depleted T cells, or PBMCs; the material itself was cDNA or gDNA.

The CDR3 loop spans 12 amino acids. Germline V lookup: CDR1 SGHVS, CDR2 FQNEAQ. The V end lost 5 bases, the J end lost 7 bases, and 10 bases lay between the germline ends. Original handling: Reference gene primer amplification yielded estimated nucleated cell counts. Sequencing used immunoSEQ multiplex PCR; TCRdb keeps in-frame clones, though not all of them. The V and J calls and clone size were taken over from that table, and D and trimming were inferred from the DNA. This repertoire shows over 250,000 clones, nearly 90% found once; its top ten account for roughly 0.8%. The source of this sequence is a woman aged 25 to 39 with acute or convalescent COVID-19. V gene TRBV7-8 combines with J gene TRBJ2-3; no clear D. The sample consisted of peripheral blood. The CDR3 DNA sequence: TGTGCCAGCAGCCTTGACTTGAATACGCAGTATTTT. This translates into CASSLDLNTQYF.